The present T cell receptor (beta chain) was sequenced within a study of vaccination and CD4 T cells after COVID-19. For the study at large: Samples after vaccination came a median about 72 days past dose two, ranging 14 to 241.

This CDR3 is 17 amino acids long. V was clipped by 4 bases and J by 0 bases, with 16 bases between them. Germline V CDR1 and CDR2: DFQATT, SNEGSKA (reference sequence). The Oncomine TCR Beta short-read assay was what sequenced the DNA obtained from cultured CD4+ T cells. TCRdb reprocessed the PCR reads via MiXCR and lists one record per CDR3 protein. The sample lists approximately 25,000 distinct CDR3 sequences, 62% occurring once. This clonotype has only a few counts. The antigen remains undetermined. Treatment specified: approximately nine-day PBMC culture with coronavirus spike peptide pools or control peptides (ViraFEST assay).

Sequenced sample: CD4+ T cells from blood, cultured in vitro. The chain carries TRBV20-1 and TRBJ1-6, with a weak D call TRBD1 (5 bases). The TCR was taken from a human donor who had recovered from COVID-19. Here the CDR3 reads CSATLRRRGSYNSPLHF. CDR3 nucleotide sequence: TGCAGTGCTACTTTGAGGCGGAGGGGCTCCTATAATTCACCCCTCCACTTT.